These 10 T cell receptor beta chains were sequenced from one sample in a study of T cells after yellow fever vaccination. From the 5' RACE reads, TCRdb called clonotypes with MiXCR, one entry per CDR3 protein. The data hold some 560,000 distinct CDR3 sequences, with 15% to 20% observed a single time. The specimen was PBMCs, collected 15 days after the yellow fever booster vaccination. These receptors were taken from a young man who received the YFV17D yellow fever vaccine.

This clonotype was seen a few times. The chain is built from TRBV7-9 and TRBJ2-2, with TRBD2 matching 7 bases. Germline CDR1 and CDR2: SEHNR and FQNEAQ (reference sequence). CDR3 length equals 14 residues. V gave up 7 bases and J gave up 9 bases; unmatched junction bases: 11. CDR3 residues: CASNSWAGDRELFF. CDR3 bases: TGTGCCAGCAATTCCTGGGCGGGAGACAGGGAGCTGTTTTTT.

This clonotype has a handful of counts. CDR3 sequence: CASSSYPEAKNIQYF. Written as DNA, the CDR3 is TGTGCCAGCAGCTCGTACCCTGAGGCCAAAAACATTCAGTACTTC. The genes are TRBV5-4 and TRBJ2-4; D gene unclear. The germline V gene encodes CDR1 SGHNT and CDR2 YYREEE (reference sequence). The V end lost 3 bases, the J end lost 1 base, and 11 bases lay between the germline ends. The CDR3 totals 15 residues.

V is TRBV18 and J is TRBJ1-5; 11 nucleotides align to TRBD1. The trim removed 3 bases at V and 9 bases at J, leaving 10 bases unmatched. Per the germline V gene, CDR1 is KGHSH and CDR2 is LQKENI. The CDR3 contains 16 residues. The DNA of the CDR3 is TGTGCCAGCTCACCTACCGGGACAGGGGGAAGGGGGCCCCAGCATTTT. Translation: CASSPTGTGGRGPQHF. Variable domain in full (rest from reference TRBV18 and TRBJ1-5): NAGVMQNPRHLVRRRGQEARLRCSPMKGHSHVYWYRQLPEEGLKFMVYLQKENIIDESGMPKERFSAEFPKEGPSILRIQQVVRGDSAAYFCASSPTGTGGRGPQHFGDGTRLSIL.

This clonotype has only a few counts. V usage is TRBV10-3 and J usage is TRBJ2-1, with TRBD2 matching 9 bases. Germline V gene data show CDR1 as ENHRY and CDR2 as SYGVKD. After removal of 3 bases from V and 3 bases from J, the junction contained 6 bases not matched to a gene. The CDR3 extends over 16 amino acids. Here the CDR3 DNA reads TGTGCCATCAGTGACGGGACTAGCTCTTTCTACAATGAGCAGTTCTTC. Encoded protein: CAISDGTSSFYNEQFF.

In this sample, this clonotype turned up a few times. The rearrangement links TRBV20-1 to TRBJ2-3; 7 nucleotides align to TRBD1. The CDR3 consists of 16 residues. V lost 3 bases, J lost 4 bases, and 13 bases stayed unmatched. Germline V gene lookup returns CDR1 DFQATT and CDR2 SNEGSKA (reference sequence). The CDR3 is CSASSPQGFGPDTQYF. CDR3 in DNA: TGCAGTGCTAGTAGCCCACAGGGGTTCGGACCAGATACGCAGTATTTT.

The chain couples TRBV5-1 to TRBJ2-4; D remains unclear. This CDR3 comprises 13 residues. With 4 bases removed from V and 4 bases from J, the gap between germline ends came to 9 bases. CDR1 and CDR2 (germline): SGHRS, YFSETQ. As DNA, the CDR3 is TGCGCCAGCAGCGCTTCCTATAAAAACATTCAGTACTTC. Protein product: CASSASYKNIQYF.

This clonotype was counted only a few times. The CDR3 coding sequence is TGTGCCTGGATGGGGAGCTCCTACGAGCAGTACTTC. Protein sequence: CAWMGSSYEQYF. The V gene is TRBV30, the J gene TRBJ2-7, with D maybe TRBD2 (5 bases). This CDR3 has 12 amino acids. V lost 4 bases and J 0 bases, leaving 7 bases between the germline ends. Germline CDR1 is GTSNPN and CDR2 is SVGIG (reference sequence).

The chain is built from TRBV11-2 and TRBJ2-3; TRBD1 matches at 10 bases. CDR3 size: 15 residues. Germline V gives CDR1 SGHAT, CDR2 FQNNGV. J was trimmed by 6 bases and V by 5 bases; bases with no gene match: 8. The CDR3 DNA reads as TGTGCCAGCAGCAGAACCGGGACAGGGGCCGATACGCAGTATTTT. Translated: CASSRTGTGADTQYF.

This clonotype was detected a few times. The CDR3 protein is CASSSQAGEGYEQYF. DNA of the CDR3: TGTGCCAGCAGCTCCCAGGCGGGAGAAGGGTACGAGCAGTACTTC. This chain joins TRBV7-2 and TRBJ2-7; 7 bases align to TRBD2. This CDR3 region has 15 residues. The junction had 10 bases not matched to a gene; V was cut back by 4 bases and J by 4 bases. Germline lookup yields CDR1 SGHTA and CDR2 FQGNSA.

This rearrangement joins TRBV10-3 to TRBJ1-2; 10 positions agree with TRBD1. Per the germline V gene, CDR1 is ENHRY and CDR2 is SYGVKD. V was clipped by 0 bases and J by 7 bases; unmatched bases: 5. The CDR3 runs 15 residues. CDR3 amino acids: CAISESVDRGVGYTF. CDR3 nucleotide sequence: TGTGCCATCAGTGAGTCAGTGGACAGGGGGGTTGGCTACACCTTC.